This TCR beta chain was identified during a study of cytomegalovirus exposure and HLA in healthy donors. Primers included in the PCR were 60 Vbeta and 13 Jbeta primers. Assay used: immunoSEQ multiplex PCR; TCRdb lists only in-frame clones, some missing. This table holds around 140,000 clones. Per germline, CDR1 SGHRS and CDR2 YFSETQ. The CDR3 consists of 15 residues. V lost 0 bases and J lost 4; bases outside the gene matches: 5. The receptor comes from a woman in her fifties or sixties in good health and CMV-seronegative. The sequenced material came from PBMCs. The chain recombines TRBV5-1 with TRBJ2-3, with 7 bases identical to TRBD1. The CDR3 loop reads CASSLVQGLADTQYF. The CDR3, as DNA: TGCGCCAGCAGCTTGGTACAGGGGTTGGCAGATACGCAGTATTTT.